Shown below are 17 T cell receptor beta chains from a single sample sequenced in a study of technical replicates of blood from several donors. Generated by immunoSEQ multiplex PCR, the TCRdb table keeps only in-frame clones and is missing some. The sample holds around 13,000 clones, 70% to 80% seen once. The sample taken for sequencing was PBMCs. The receptor source for this set is a human donor in good health.

V usage is TRBV5-1 and J usage is TRBJ2-3; no clear D gene. The ends were cut back, 1 base at V and 0 bases at J, with 12 bases in the middle. The CDR3 loop spans 16 amino acids. Per germline, CDR1 SGHRS and CDR2 YFSETQ. The CDR3 spells CASSLLPRPSTDTQYF. The CDR3 region has the DNA TGCGCCAGCAGCTTGCTTCCCAGGCCGAGCACAGATACGCAGTATTTT.

This chain joins TRBV19 and TRBJ2-5, with 8 bases that match TRBD1. The V gene end was trimmed by 5 bases and the J gene end by 5 bases; junction bases not matched to a gene: 4. This CDR3 has 13 amino acids. Germline assignment: CDR1 LNHDA and CDR2 SQIVND (reference sequence). The CDR3 spells CASSLTGEETQYF. The CDR3 DNA is TGTGCCAGTAGTTTGACAGGGGAGGAGACCCAGTACTTC.

Comment on this clone: One end of the junction fails to match germline, which may point to a read error. The chain recombines TRBV27 with TRBJ2-1, with 8 nucleotides matching TRBD1. CDR1 and CDR2 from the germline V gene are MNHEY and SMNVEV (reference sequence). The CDR3 length is 16 residues. CDR3 amino acids: CASSLYRGVLYNEQFF. The CDR3 nucleotides are TGTGCCAGCAGCTTATACAGGGGGGTGCTCTACAATGAGCAGTTCTTC.

About this clone itself: Mismatch with germline at one junction end may stem from a read error. The chain combines TRBV6-1 with TRBJ1-3, with D possibly matching TRBD1 (6 bases). The CDR3 covers 15 residues. Germline CDR1 reads MNHNS; CDR2 reads SASEGT. The CDR3 region has the DNA TGTGCCAGCAGTGAAGGGGCCTACAGGGCCGAGCCTTGTCGTTTT. Residues: CASSEGAYRAEPCRF.

The chain is built from TRBV30 and TRBJ1-1; no clear D. Trimming shortened V by 4 bases and J by 4 bases, and 10 bases separated the two germline ends. CDR3 length equals 12 residues. Germline loops: CDR1 GTSNPN, CDR2 SVGIG (reference sequence). This chain's CDR3 is CAWTLPGTEAFF. CDR3 nucleotide sequence: TGTGCCTGGACCCTACCTGGCACTGAAGCTTTCTTT.

The chain is built from TRBV9 and TRBJ1-1; the D gene is possibly TRBD1 (6 bases). Germline V gives CDR1 SGDLS, CDR2 YYNGEE. The CDR3 loop spans 15 amino acids. Trimming left V 3 bases short and J 4 bases short, with 16 bases between. CDR3 region: CASSAHTGFGTEAFF. Written as DNA, the CDR3 is TGTGCCAGCAGCGCACACACAGGGTTCGGCACTGAAGCTTTCTTT.

The rearrangement links TRBV7-3 to TRBJ2-5; 7 bases map to TRBD2. The CDR3 sequence is 18 residues long. Germline V lookup: CDR1 SGHTA, CDR2 FQGTGA. Trimming at V came to 7 bases and at J to 5 bases, leaving 22 bases not matched to a gene. CDR3 nucleotide sequence: TGTGCCAGCATCCTCGGGTCTAGCGGTTTTAAGGCTAAGGAGACCCAGTACTTC. Translating gives CASILGSSGFKAKETQYF.

The CDR3 bases are TGTGCCAGCAGTTTAAGGATTTCGGGACAGACTAATGAAAAACTGTTTTTT. Its protein product is CASSLRISGQTNEKLFF. The chain links TRBV28 to TRBJ1-4; 7 bases line up with TRBD1. This CDR3 comprises 17 residues. V lost 2 bases to trimming and J lost 2 bases; unmatched junction nucleotides: 8. Germline V gene sequence: CDR1 MDHEN, CDR2 SYDVKM.

This clone appeared a single time. This chain links TRBV7-9 with TRBJ2-7; a weak D match, TRBD2 (6 bases). The V gene lost 1 base and the J gene lost 0 bases, with 13 bases spanning the gap. The germline V gene has CDR1 SEHNR and CDR2 FQNEAQ (reference sequence). The CDR3 has 16 amino acids. The CDR3 sequence is CASSLGPAEGSYEQYF. CDR3 nucleotide sequence: TGTGCCAGCAGCTTAGGGCCGGCGGAGGGCTCCTACGAGCAGTACTTC.

This chain joins TRBV15 and TRBJ1-1, with D possibly being TRBD1 (5 bases). The CDR3 length is 16 residues. The V gene lost 0 bases and the J gene lost 0 bases, with 11 bases spanning the gap. CDR1 is LNHNV and CDR2 is YYDKDF in the germline V gene (reference sequence). CDR3 loop: CATSRDLQGMNTEAFF. The CDR3 DNA reads as TGTGCCACCAGCAGAGATCTCCAGGGAATGAACACTGAAGCTTTCTTT.

The CDR3 is CASSLRNEQFF. The CDR3 coding sequence is TGTGCCAGCAGCTTGCGGAATGAGCAGTTCTTC. The chain couples TRBV5-6 to TRBJ2-1; D unresolved. The germline CDR1 and CDR2 sequences are SGHDT and YYEEEE. The CDR3 is made up of 11 amino acids. V was cut by 1 base and J by 7 bases, with 3 bases left in between.

The chain employs TRBV5-6 and TRBJ2-7; D is perhaps TRBD2 (6 bases). CDR1 SGHDT and CDR2 YYEEEE come from the germline V gene. V dropped 2 bases and J dropped 3 bases, with 15 bases sitting between them. The CDR3 length is 15 residues. The CDR3 sequence is CASSFLGMGGYEQYF. The CDR3 coding sequence is TGTGCCAGCAGCTTCCTCGGGATGGGGGGCTACGAGCAGTACTTC.

This clone was seen only once. The rearrangement uses TRBV30 and TRBJ2-3, with 8 bases identical to TRBD2. Germline CDR1 GTSNPN, CDR2 SVGIG (reference sequence). Trimming removed 5 bases from V and 3 bases from J; junction bases left unmatched: 16. The CDR3 extends over 17 amino acids. The CDR3 here is CAWGGGGLAGGTDTQYF. In nucleotides, the CDR3 is TGTGCCTGGGGGGGCGGGGGTCTAGCGGGTGGGACAGATACGCAGTATTTT.

The chain carries TRBV27 and TRBJ2-1; 9 bases line up with TRBD1. The trim removed 2 bases at V and 0 bases at J, leaving 8 bases unmatched. The CDR3 extends over 18 amino acids. Germline CDR1 and CDR2: MNHEY and SMNVEV (reference sequence). CDR3 in amino acids: CASSLHLGQGSSYNEQFF. The CDR3 nucleotides read TGTGCCAGCAGTTTACACCTCGGACAGGGGAGCTCCTACAATGAGCAGTTCTTC.

The CDR3 nucleotides are TGTGCCGTACAGGGAGTTAGCACAGATACGCAGTATTTT. Protein: CAVQGVSTDTQYF. The chain is built from TRBV10-3 and TRBJ2-3; a possible D gene is TRBD1 (6 bases). Trimming took off 11 bases at V and 0 bases at J, with 12 bases between the two ends. Germline V lookup: CDR1 ENHRY, CDR2 SYGVKD. There are 13 residues in the CDR3.

This clone was counted a single time. The chain employs TRBV5-8 and TRBJ2-7, with 9 bases aligning to TRBD2. Germline V gene data show CDR1 as SGHTS and CDR2 as YDEGEE. Losses at the gene ends were 4 bases for V and 1 base for J; bases not matched to a gene: 6. The CDR3 is made up of 15 amino acids. The DNA for the CDR3 is TGTGCCAGCAGCCCGGAAGCGGGAGGATCCTACGAGCAGTACTTC. It specifies CASSPEAGGSYEQYF.

In this sample, this clone turned up a few times. The chain recombines TRBV7-2 with TRBJ1-1; D unclear. Germline V gene lookup returns CDR1 SGHTA and CDR2 FQGNSA. The CDR3 extends over 13 amino acids. V lost 5 bases to trimming and J lost 2 bases, with 9 bases between them. CDR3 sequence: CASSITPNTEAFF. The CDR3 nucleotides are TGTGCCAGCAGCATTACTCCAAACACTGAAGCTTTCTTT.